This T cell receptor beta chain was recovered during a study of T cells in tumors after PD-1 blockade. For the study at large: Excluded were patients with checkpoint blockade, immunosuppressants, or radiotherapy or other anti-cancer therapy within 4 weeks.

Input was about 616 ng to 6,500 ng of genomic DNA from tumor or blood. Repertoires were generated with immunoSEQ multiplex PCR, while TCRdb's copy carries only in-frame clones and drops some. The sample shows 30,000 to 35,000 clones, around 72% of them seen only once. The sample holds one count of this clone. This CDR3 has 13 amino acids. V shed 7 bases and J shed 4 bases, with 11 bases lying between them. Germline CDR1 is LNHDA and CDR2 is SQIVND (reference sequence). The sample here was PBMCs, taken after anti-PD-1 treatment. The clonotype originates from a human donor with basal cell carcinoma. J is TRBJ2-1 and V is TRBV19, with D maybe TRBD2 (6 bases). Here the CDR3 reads CASTLGGYNEQFF. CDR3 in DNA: TGTGCCAGTACGTTGGGGGGTTACAATGAGCAGTTCTTC.